This is a list of T cell receptor beta chains from one sample in a study of blood T cell repertoires in COVID-19. TCRdb keeps only in-frame clones here, not all; method: immunoSEQ multiplex PCR. The repertoire holds under 200,000 clones, 88% seen once, with roughly 25% in the top ten. The sample taken for sequencing was peripheral blood. Receptors were obtained from a man between 60 and 70 years old with acute or convalescent COVID-19. Both conserved end residues are part of each CDR3. D genes are given only for firm matches. Size values are once, few and many counts, or a class for expanded clones, and some rows have none.

j_call,v_call,d_call,clone_size,cdr3_aa,cdr3_nt
TRBJ2-3,TRBV10-1,NA,NA,CASSESYGSKADTQYF,TGCGCCAGCAGTGAGTCATATGGGAGTAAGGCAGATACGCAGTATTTT
TRBJ1-6,TRBV7-9,TRBD1,NA,CASSLTGEHSPLHF,TGTGCCAGCAGCTTGACAGGGGAGCATTCACCCCTCCACTTT
TRBJ1-6,TRBV6-5,TRBD1,NA,CASRSRTGDVSPLHF,TGTGCCAGCAGATCAAGGACAGGGGATGTCTCACCCCTCCACTTT
TRBJ1-1,TRBV5-1,NA,NA,CASAIYRDTEAFF,TGCGCCAGCGCCATATACCGGGACACTGAAGCTTTCTTT
TRBJ2-3,TRBV27,TRBD2,NA,CASSLSGTSSGTDTQYF,TGTGCCAGCAGTTTGTCCGGGACTAGCTCAGGCACAGATACGCAGTATTTT
TRBJ1-5,TRBV7-2,TRBD1,NA,CASSVSHGQGGQPQHF,TGTGCCAGCAGCGTCTCCCACGGGCAGGGGGGCCAGCCCCAGCATTTT
TRBJ2-1,TRBV9,TRBD2,NA,CASSTEGGRYNEQFF,TGTGCCAGCTCCACCGAGGGCGGGAGGTACAATGAGCAGTTCTTC
TRBJ2-6,TRBV5-6,NA,NA,CASSGDSSGANVLTF,TGTGCCAGCAGCGGCGACAGCTCTGGGGCCAACGTCCTGACTTTC
TRBJ2-3,TRBV5-1,NA,NA,CASSLGQDTQYF,TGCGCCAGCAGCTTGGGGCAGGATACGCAGTATTTT
TRBJ2-7,TRBV24-1,TRBD1,NA,CATSDLTGGDEQYF,TGTGCCACCAGTGATTTGACAGGGGGCGATGAGCAGTACTTC
TRBJ1-5,TRBV5-1,NA,NA,CASSLTGVQPQHF,TGCGCCAGCAGCTTGACGGGGGTTCAGCCCCAGCATTTT
TRBJ2-2,TRBV5-6,NA,few,CASGGRFTGELFF,TGTGCCAGCGGAGGGCGCTTCACCGGGGAGCTGTTTTTT
TRBJ1-4,TRBV6-5,TRBD1,NA,CASSLQGARDEKLFF,TGTGCCAGCAGCCTACAGGGGGCGCGTGATGAAAAACTGTTTTTT
TRBJ1-3,TRBV27,NA,NA,CASSLSRVGNTIYF,TGTGCCAGCAGTTTATCGCGGGTTGGAAACACCATATATTTT
TRBJ2-3,TRBV28,TRBD1,NA,CASSRQGWDTQYF,TGTGCCAGCAGTCGACAGGGTTGGGATACGCAGTATTTT
TRBJ1-5,TRBV29-1,NA,NA,CSVVSPPQPQHF,TGCAGCGTCGTTAGTCCCCCCCAGCCCCAGCATTTT
TRBJ1-2,TRBV7-9,TRBD1,NA,CASSLGTGFYGYTF,TGTGCCAGCAGCTTGGGGACAGGGTTCTATGGCTACACCTTC
TRBJ2-3,TRBV9,TRBD2,NA,CATSPLAGSTDTQYF,TGTGCCACCTCCCCGCTAGCGGGGAGCACAGATACGCAGTATTTT
TRBJ2-3,TRBV19,TRBD2,NA,CASSIGGGVTDTQYF,TGTGCCAGTAGTATCGGGGGGGGAGTGACAGATACGCAGTATTTT